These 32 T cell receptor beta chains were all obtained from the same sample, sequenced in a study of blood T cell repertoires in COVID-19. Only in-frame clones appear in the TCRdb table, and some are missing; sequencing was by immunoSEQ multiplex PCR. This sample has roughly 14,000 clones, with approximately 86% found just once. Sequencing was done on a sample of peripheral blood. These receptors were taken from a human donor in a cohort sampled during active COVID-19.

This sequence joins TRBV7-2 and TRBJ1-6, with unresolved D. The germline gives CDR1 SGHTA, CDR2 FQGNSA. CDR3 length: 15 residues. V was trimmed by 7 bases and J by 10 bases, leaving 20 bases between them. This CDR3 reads CASTPTGPVFSPLHF. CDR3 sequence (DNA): TGTGCCAGCACCCCGACTGGCCCTGTTTTCTCACCCCTCCACTTT.

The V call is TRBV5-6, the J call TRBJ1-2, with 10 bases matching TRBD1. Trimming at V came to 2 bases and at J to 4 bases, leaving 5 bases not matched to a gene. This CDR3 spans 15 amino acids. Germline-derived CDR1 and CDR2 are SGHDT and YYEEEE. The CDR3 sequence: CASSFRDRGFYGYTF. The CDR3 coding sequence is TGTGCCAGCAGCTTTAGGGACAGGGGCTTCTATGGCTACACCTTC.

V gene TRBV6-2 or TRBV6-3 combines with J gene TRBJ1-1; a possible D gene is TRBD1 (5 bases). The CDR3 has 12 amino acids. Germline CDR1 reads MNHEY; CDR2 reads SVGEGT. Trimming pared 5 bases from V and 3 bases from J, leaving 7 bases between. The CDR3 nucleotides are TGTGCCAGCAGTCTAGGGGACACTGAAGCTTTCTTT. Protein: CASSLGDTEAFF.

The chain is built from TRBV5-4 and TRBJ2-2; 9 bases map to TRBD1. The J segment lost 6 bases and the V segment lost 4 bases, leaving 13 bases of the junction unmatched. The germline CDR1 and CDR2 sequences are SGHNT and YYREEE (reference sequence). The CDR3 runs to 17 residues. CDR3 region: CASSRAAGTGWAGELFF. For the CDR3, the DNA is TGTGCCAGCAGCCGAGCCGCCGGGACAGGGTGGGCCGGGGAGCTGTTTTTT.

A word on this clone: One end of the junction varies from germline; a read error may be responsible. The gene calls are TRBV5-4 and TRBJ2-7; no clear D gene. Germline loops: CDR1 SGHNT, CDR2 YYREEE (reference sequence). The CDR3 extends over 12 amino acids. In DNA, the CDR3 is TGTGCCAGCAGCTTGGACTCCCACGAGCAGTACTTC. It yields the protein CASSLDSHEQYF.

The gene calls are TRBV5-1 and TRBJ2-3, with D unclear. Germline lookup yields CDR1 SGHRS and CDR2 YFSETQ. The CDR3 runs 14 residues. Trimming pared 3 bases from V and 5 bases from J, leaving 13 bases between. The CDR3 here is CASSSNSLRDTQYF. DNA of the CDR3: TGCGCCAGCAGCTCGAACTCCCTGAGAGATACGCAGTATTTT.

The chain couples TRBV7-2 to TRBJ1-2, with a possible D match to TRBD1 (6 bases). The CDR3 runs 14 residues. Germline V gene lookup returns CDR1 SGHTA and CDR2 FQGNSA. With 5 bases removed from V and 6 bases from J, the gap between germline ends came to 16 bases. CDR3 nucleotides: TGTGCCAGCAGCCTTAACGGGGGGCATGATGGCTACACCTTC. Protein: CASSLNGGHDGYTF.

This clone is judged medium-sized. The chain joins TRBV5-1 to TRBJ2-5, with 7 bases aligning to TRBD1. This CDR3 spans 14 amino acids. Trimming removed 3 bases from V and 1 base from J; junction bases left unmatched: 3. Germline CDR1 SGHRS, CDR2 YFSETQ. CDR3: CASSWGQLQETQYF. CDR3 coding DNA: TGCGCCAGCAGCTGGGGACAGCTCCAAGAGACCCAGTACTTC.

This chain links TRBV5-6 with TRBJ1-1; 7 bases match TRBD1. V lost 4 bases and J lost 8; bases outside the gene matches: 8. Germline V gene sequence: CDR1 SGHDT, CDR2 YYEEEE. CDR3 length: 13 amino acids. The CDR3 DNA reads TGTGCCAGCAGCAGGCCGCAGGGGGTGGAAGCTTTCTTT. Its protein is CASSRPQGVEAFF.

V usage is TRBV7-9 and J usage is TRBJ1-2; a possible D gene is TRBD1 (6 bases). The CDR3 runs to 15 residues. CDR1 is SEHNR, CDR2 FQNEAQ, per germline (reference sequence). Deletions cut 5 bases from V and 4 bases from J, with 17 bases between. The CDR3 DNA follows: TGTGCCAGCAGCCCAACAGGGTACACTTTCTATGGCTACACCTTC. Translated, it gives CASSPTGYTFYGYTF.

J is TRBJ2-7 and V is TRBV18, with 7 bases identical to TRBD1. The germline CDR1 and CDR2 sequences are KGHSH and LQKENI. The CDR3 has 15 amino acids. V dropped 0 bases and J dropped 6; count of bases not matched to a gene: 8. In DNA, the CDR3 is TGTGCCAGCTCACCACCTCGCAGGGGGATCGGCGAGCAGTACTTC. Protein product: CASSPPRRGIGEQYF.

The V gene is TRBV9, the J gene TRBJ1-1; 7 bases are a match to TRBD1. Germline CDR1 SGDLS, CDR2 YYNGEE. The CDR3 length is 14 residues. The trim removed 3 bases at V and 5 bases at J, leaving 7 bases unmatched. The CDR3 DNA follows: TGTGCCAGCAGCGATATGACAGGGAGGACTGAAGCTTTCTTT. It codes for CASSDMTGRTEAFF.

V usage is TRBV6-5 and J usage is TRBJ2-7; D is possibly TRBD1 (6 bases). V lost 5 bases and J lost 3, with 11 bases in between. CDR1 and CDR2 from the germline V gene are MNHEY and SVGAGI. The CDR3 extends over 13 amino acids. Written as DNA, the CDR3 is TGTGCCAGCAGTCCCGACAGGTTCTACGAGCAGTACTTC. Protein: CASSPDRFYEQYF.

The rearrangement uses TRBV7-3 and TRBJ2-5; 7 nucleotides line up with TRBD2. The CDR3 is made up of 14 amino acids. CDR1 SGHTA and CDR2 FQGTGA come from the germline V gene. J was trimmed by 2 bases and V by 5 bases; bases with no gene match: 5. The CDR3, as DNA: TGTGCCAGCAGCCCTGGGGGGGGTCAAGAGACCCAGTACTTC. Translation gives CASSPGGGQETQYF.

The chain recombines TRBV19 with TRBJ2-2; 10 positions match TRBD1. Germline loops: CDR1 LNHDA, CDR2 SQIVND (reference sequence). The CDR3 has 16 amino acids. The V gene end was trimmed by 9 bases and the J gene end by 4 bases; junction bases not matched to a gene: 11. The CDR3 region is CASTSRDRGFTGELFF. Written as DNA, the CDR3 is TGTGCCAGCACTAGCCGGGACAGGGGTTTCACCGGGGAGCTGTTTTTT.

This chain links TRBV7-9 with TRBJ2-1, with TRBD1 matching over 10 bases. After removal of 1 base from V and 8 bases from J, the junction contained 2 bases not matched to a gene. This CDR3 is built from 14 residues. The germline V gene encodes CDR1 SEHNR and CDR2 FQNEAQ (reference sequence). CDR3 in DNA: TGTGCCAGCAGCTTAGTCGGGACAGGGGATGAGCAGTTCTTC. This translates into CASSLVGTGDEQFF. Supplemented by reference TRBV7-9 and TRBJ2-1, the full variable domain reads DTGVSQNPRHKITKRGQNVTFRCDPISEHNRLYWYRQTLGQGPEFLTYFQNEAQLEKSRLLSDRFSAERPKGSFSTLEIQRTEQGDSAMYLCASSLVGTGDEQFFGPGTRLTVL.

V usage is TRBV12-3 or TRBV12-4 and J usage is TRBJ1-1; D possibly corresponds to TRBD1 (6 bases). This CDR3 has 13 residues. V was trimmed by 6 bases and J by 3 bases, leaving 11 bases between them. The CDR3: CASRLRGYTEAFF. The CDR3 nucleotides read TGTGCCAGCAGACTGAGGGGGTACACTGAAGCTTTCTTT.

DNA for the CDR3: TGTGCCAGCAGCTGGGAGTATAGCAATCAGCCCCAGCATTTT. As protein: CASSWEYSNQPQHF. The rearrangement uses TRBV5-5 and TRBJ1-5; D gene unclear. The CDR3 has 14 residues. Germline V gives CDR1 SGHKS, CDR2 YYEKEE (reference sequence). The ends were cut back, 3 bases at V and 0 bases at J, with 7 bases in the middle.

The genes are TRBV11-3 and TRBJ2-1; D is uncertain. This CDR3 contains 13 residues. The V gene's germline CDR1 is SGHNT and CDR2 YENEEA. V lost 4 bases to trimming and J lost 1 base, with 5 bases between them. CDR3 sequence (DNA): TGTGCCAGCAGCTCGTCTTCCTACAATGAGCAGTTCTTC. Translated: CASSSSSYNEQFF.

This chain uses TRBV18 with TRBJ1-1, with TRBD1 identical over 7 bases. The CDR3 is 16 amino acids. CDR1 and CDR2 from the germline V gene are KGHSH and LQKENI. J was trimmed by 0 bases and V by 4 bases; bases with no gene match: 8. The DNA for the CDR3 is TGTGCCAGCTCACTTCGGACAGGAAGGCTGAACACTGAAGCTTTCTTT. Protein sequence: CASSLRTGRLNTEAFF.

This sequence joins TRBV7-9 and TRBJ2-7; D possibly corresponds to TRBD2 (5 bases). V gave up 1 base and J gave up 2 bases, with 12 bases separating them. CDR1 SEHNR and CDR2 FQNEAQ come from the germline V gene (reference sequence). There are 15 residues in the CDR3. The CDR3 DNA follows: TGTGCCAGCAGCTTAGACCGGGATCCTCCCTACGAGCAGTACTTC. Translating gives CASSLDRDPPYEQYF.

CDR3 in amino acids: CATSRPRVGDTQYF. CDR3 sequence (DNA): TGTGCCACCAGCCGCCCCCGGGTCGGCGATACGCAGTATTTT. V and J are TRBV15 and TRBJ2-3; D remains ambiguous. This CDR3 spans 14 amino acids. Germline CDR1 LNHNV, CDR2 YYDKDF (reference sequence). Trimming stripped 5 bases from V and 6 bases from J, with 15 bases between.

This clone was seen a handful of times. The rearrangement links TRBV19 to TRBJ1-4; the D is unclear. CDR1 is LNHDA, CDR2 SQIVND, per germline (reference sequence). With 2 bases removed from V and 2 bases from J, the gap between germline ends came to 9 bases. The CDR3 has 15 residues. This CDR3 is CASSIPRETNEKLFF. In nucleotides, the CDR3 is TGTGCCAGTAGTATACCTCGAGAGACTAATGAAAAACTGTTTTTT.

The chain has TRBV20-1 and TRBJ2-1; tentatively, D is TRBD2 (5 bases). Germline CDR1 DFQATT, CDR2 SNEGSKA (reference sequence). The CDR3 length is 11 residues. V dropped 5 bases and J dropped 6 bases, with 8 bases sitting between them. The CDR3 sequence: CSAPSGNEQFF. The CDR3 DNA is TGCAGTGCTCCCAGCGGCAATGAGCAGTTCTTC.

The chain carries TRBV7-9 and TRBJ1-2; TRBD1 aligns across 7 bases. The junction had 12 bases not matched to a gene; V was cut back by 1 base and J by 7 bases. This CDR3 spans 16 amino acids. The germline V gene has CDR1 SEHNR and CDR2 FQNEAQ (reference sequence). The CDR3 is CASSLEGAGSGSGYTF. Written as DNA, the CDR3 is TGTGCCAGCAGCTTAGAGGGGGCAGGGAGTGGATCTGGCTACACCTTC.

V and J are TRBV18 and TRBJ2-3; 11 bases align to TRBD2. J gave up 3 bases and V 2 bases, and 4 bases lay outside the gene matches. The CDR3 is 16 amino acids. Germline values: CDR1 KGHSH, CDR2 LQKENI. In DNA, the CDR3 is TGTGCCAGCTCACCAGAACTAGCGGGGGATACAGATACGCAGTATTTT. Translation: CASSPELAGDTDTQYF.

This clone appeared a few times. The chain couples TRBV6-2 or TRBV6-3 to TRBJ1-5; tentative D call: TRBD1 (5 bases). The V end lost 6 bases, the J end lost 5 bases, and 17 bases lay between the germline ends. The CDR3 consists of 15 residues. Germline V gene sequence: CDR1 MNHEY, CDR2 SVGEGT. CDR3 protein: CASSLPGGSHQPQHF. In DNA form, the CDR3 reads TGTGCCAGCAGCCTCCCGGGGGGGAGTCATCAGCCCCAGCATTTT.

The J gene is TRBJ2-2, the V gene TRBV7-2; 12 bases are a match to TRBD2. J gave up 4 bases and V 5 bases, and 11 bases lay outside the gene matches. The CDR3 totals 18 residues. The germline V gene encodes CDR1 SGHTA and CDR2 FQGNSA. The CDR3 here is CASSPASGGATGTGELFF. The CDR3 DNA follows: TGTGCCAGCAGCCCAGCTAGCGGGGGGGCAACGGGCACCGGGGAGCTGTTTTTT.

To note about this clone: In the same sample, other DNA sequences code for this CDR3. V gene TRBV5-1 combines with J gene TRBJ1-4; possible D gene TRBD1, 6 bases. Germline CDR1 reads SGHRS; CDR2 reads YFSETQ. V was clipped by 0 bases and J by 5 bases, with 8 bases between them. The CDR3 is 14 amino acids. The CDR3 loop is CASSLVGANEKLFF. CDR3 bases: TGCGCCAGCAGCTTGGTGGGGGCAAATGAAAAACTGTTTTTT.

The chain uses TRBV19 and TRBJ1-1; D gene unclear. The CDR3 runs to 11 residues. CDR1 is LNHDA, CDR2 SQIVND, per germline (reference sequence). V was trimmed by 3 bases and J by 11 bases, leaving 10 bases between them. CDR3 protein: CASSIWKRAFF. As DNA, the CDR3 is TGTGCCAGTAGTATCTGGAAGAGGGCTTTCTTT.

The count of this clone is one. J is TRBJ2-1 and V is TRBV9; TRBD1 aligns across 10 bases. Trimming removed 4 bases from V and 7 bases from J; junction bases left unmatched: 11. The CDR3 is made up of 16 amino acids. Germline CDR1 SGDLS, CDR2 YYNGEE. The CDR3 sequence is CASSLRAGTGVNEQFF. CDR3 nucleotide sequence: TGTGCCAGCAGCCTCCGTGCCGGGACAGGGGTAAATGAGCAGTTCTTC.

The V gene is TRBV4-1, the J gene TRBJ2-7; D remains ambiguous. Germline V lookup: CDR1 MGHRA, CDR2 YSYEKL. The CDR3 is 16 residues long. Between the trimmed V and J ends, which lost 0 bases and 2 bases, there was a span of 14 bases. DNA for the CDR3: TGCGCCAGCAGCCAAGATTTCGGGTCATTGGCCTACGAGCAGTACTTC. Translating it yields CASSQDFGSLAYEQYF.